This T cell receptor (beta chain) was found in a study of Graves' ophthalmopathy and Graves' hyperthyroidism. The table lists this clonotype with many counts. No antigen is known for it. The CDR3 sequence is 16 residues long. The germline CDR1 and CDR2 sequences are MNHNS and SASEGT. V was cut by 6 bases and J by 0 bases, with 15 bases left in between. Using RNA transcripts, the TCR beta CDR3 regions were amplified. The first-round RT-PCR employed HTBI primers together with the Qiagen OneStep RT-PCR kit. A multiplex PCR was then performed as the second round. TCRdb re-derived calls from the multiplex PCR reads in MiXCR, one entry per CDR3 protein. This sample has more than 300,000 distinct CDR3 sequences, with just over 15% found just once. Study results and limitations: Blood shared most expanded thyroid clonotypes above 0.001 frequency.

This chain uses TRBV6-1 with TRBJ2-4, with a weak D call TRBD1 (6 bases). The source of this sequence is a woman between 18 and 30 years old with stable Graves' hyperthyroidism. The material sequenced was peripheral blood. The CDR3: CASSPDSAGAKNIQYF. In nucleotides, the CDR3 is TGTGCCAGCAGCCCGGACAGTGCGGGAGCCAAAAACATTCAGTACTTC.